Below are 13 T cell receptor beta chains sequenced from a single sample in a study of cytomegalovirus exposure and HLA in healthy donors. Libraries were prepared by immunoSEQ multiplex PCR; TCRdb keeps only in-frame clonotypes and omits some of them. The sample shows a few hundred thousand clones, around 86% of them seen only once. The sequenced sample was PBMCs. Receptor source: a woman aged 18-29 years in good health and CMV-seronegative.

The CDR3 region is CAISKDRATEAFF. In DNA form, the CDR3 reads TGTGCCATCAGTAAAGACAGGGCCACTGAAGCTTTCTTT. J is TRBJ1-1 and V is TRBV10-3; 7 positions match TRBD1. From germline, CDR1 is ENHRY and CDR2 SYGVKD. V lost 5 bases to trimming and J lost 4 bases; unmatched junction nucleotides: 4. The CDR3 has 13 amino acids.

This chain joins TRBV14 and TRBJ2-7, with no clear D. V lost 1 base, J lost 2 bases, and 12 bases lay in between. The CDR3 spans 15 residues. Germline CDR1 SGHDN, CDR2 FVKESK. The CDR3 spells CASSQGAGLTYEQYF. Here the CDR3 DNA reads TGTGCCAGCAGCCAAGGGGCAGGCCTGACCTACGAGCAGTACTTC.

The genes are TRBV7-2 and TRBJ2-7; 7 positions agree with TRBD2. Germline CDR1 is SGHTA and CDR2 is FQGNSA. Trimming at V came to 2 bases and at J to 2 bases, leaving 6 bases not matched to a gene. The CDR3 runs to 15 residues. CDR3 sequence: CASSLSGLAAYEQYF. The CDR3 DNA follows: TGTGCCAGCAGCTTAAGTGGGCTAGCGGCCTACGAGCAGTACTTC.

The gene calls are TRBV6-5 and TRBJ2-7, with D unresolved. The germline V and J ends were trimmed by 7 bases and 2 bases, with 9 bases remaining between them. CDR3 size: 12 residues. Germline values: CDR1 MNHEY, CDR2 SVGAGI. The CDR3, as DNA: TGTGCCAGCAATCTTGCGCCCTACGAGCAGTACTTC. It translates to CASNLAPYEQYF.

The rearrangement joins TRBV9 to TRBJ2-4; 9 positions match TRBD1. Germline assignment: CDR1 SGDLS and CDR2 YYNGEE. After removal of 4 bases from V and 6 bases from J, the junction contained 5 bases not matched to a gene. CDR3 length equals 14 residues. CDR3 region: CASSSRDRANIQYF. The CDR3 region has the DNA TGTGCCAGCAGCTCCCGGGACAGGGCAAACATTCAGTACTTC.

The chain uses TRBV5-4 and TRBJ2-7; 9 nucleotides line up with TRBD1. Germline CDR1 reads SGHNT; CDR2 reads YYREEE (reference sequence). The CDR3 extends over 19 amino acids. Unmatched junction bases numbered 19, after V lost 4 bases and J lost 2 bases. CDR3: CASSPGGTGLLVDAYEQYF. For the CDR3, the DNA is TGTGCCAGCAGCCCTGGTGGGACAGGGCTGCTTGTTGATGCCTACGAGCAGTACTTC.

This chain links TRBV7-9 with TRBJ2-1; TRBD2 aligns across 8 bases. The germline gives CDR1 SEHNR, CDR2 FQNEAQ (reference sequence). The CDR3 has 17 amino acids. The V segment lost 1 base and the J segment 7 bases; nucleotides outside the gene matches: 12. CDR3 in amino acids: CASSLDSSGFILNEQFF. DNA of the CDR3: TGTGCCAGCAGCTTAGATTCTAGCGGGTTTATTCTGAATGAGCAGTTCTTC.

The genes are TRBV18 and TRBJ1-1; D remains unclear. The germline V gene has CDR1 KGHSH and CDR2 LQKENI. The V end was cut by 3 bases, the J end by 5 bases, with 13 bases between. There are 14 residues in the CDR3. The CDR3 DNA reads as TGTGCCAGCTCACCCGGATCGACGGGAACTGAAGCTTTCTTT. Protein sequence: CASSPGSTGTEAFF. The full variable domain, rest sourced from reference TRBV18 and TRBJ1-1, is NAGVMQNPRHLVRRRGQEARLRCSPMKGHSHVYWYRQLPEEGLKFMVYLQKENIIDESGMPKERFSAEFPKEGPSILRIQQVVRGDSAAYFCASSPGSTGTEAFFGQGTRLTVV.

The chain links TRBV25-1 to TRBJ2-3; D might be TRBD1 (6 bases). The CDR3 length is 15 residues. With 3 bases removed from V and 3 bases from J, the gap between germline ends came to 13 bases. Germline V gives CDR1 MGHDK, CDR2 SYGVNS. The DNA of the CDR3 is TGTGCCAGCAGTGATCGAGGGGGTAAAACAGATACGCAGTATTTT. Translated, it gives CASSDRGGKTDTQYF.

This clone was observed a single time. The J gene is TRBJ2-1, the V gene TRBV7-7, with TRBD2 matching 8 bases. J gave up 0 bases and V 4 bases, and 14 bases lay outside the gene matches. The germline CDR1 and CDR2 sequences are SSHAT and FNYEAQ (reference sequence). The CDR3 consists of 19 residues. The CDR3 bases are TGTGCCAGCAGCTACGGGCAGCGGGAGAACCGGGGCTCCTACAATGAGCAGTTCTTC. This gives the protein CASSYGQRENRGSYNEQFF. Using reference TRBV7-7 and TRBJ2-1 for the parts outside the CDR3, the full variable domain is GAGVSQSPRYKVTKRGQDVTLRCDPISSHATLYWYQQALGQGPEFLTYFNYEAQPDKSGLPSDRFSAERPEGSISTLTIQRTEQRDSAMYRCASSYGQRENRGSYNEQFFGPGTRLTVL.

The chain uses TRBV4-3 and TRBJ2-1; 10 nucleotides line up with TRBD1. Germline loops: CDR1 LGHNA, CDR2 YSLEER. The CDR3 has 14 amino acids. V was clipped by 4 bases and J by 7 bases; unmatched bases: 4. CDR3 residues: CASSLRDRGNEQFF. CDR3 nucleotide sequence: TGCGCCAGCAGCCTCCGGGACAGGGGAAATGAGCAGTTCTTC.

The V call is TRBV7-7, the J call TRBJ1-5; 9 bases map to TRBD1. The CDR3 length is 15 residues. Germline V gives CDR1 SSHAT, CDR2 FNYEAQ (reference sequence). The CDR3 DNA follows: TGTGCTGTACGGGACAGGGCTTTAAGCAATCAGCCCCAGCATTTT. Protein: CAVRDRALSNQPQHF.

The chain has TRBV27 and TRBJ1-5; 8 bases agree with TRBD1. This CDR3 comprises 16 residues. The V segment lost 5 bases and the J segment 1 base; nucleotides outside the gene matches: 7. The germline CDR1 and CDR2 sequences are MNHEY and SMNVEV (reference sequence). In DNA, the CDR3 is TGTGCCAGCAGTCCGACAGGGGAGAAAAGCAATCAGCCCCAGCATTTT. Its translation is CASSPTGEKSNQPQHF.